Below are 27 T cell receptor beta chains sequenced from a single sample in a study of blood T cell repertoires in COVID-19 (TCRdb year 2020). The protocol used for the library was the immunoSEQ multiplex PCR assay. As stored in TCRdb, this immuneACCESS dataset retains in-frame rearrangements with V and J assigned. A fraction of the clones does not appear; measured against another copy, unresolved V genes explain less than half of the discrepancy, and the remainder lacks a known reason. This sample lists around 59,000 clones; 70% to 80% were detected once. The ten largest account for more than 8% of the sample. The specimen was peripheral blood. The receptors here all came from a human donor in a cohort sampled during active COVID-19.

V is TRBV6-2 or TRBV6-3 and J is TRBJ2-1, with TRBD2 matching 8 bases. This CDR3 contains 15 residues. With 4 bases clipped from V and 4 bases from J, the junction kept 6 bases outside the gene matches. From germline, CDR1 is MNHEY and CDR2 SVGEGT. CDR3 sequence reads: CASSSGLGVYNEQFF. The CDR3 DNA follows: TGTGCCAGCAGTTCGGGACTAGGGGTTTACAATGAGCAGTTCTTC.

The chain employs TRBV7-9 and TRBJ1-4; D possibly corresponds to TRBD1 (5 bases). The CDR3 covers 14 residues. Germline V lookup: CDR1 SEHNR, CDR2 FQNEAQ (reference sequence). V shed 1 base and J shed 5 bases, with 8 bases lying between them. CDR3 nucleotides: TGTGCCAGCAGCTTAGGACAGCTAAATGAAAAACTGTTTTTT. It yields the protein CASSLGQLNEKLFF.

The chain recombines TRBV19 with TRBJ1-5, with a possible D match to TRBD1 (6 bases). Per germline, CDR1 LNHDA and CDR2 SQIVND (reference sequence). This CDR3 region has 14 residues. V was trimmed by 5 bases and J by 5 bases, leaving 13 bases between them. The CDR3 reads CASSRGGPYQPQHF. In DNA form, the CDR3 reads TGTGCCAGTAGTCGGGGGGGGCCCTATCAGCCCCAGCATTTT.

This rearrangement joins TRBV2 to TRBJ2-3, with TRBD2 matching over 10 bases. The CDR3 length is 14 residues. V lost 10 bases, J lost 7 bases, and 11 bases stayed unmatched. Per the germline V gene, CDR1 is SNHLY and CDR2 is FYNNEI. Here the CDR3 DNA reads TGTGCCACCCACCCTAGCGGGAGCTCGAATACGCAGTATTTT. Residues: CATHPSGSSNTQYF. The full variable domain, its missing parts supplied by reference TRBV2 and TRBJ2-3, is EPEVTQTPSHQVTQMGQEVILRCVPISNHLYFYWYRQILGQKVEFLVSFYNNEISEKSEIFDDQFSVERPDGSNFTLKIRSTKLEDSAMYFCATHPSGSSNTQYFGPGTRLTVL.

CDR3 coding DNA: TGTGCCAGCAGTATCTACAGGGAATACAATGAGCAGTTCTTC. This translates into CASSIYREYNEQFF. The chain is built from TRBV6-5 and TRBJ2-1; TRBD1 might be the D (6 bases). The CDR3 contains 14 residues. Germline V CDR1 and CDR2: MNHEY, SVGAGI. The V end was cut by 5 bases, the J end by 4 bases, with 12 bases between.

The chain links TRBV28 to TRBJ1-6, with D unclear. The V end lost 9 bases, the J end lost 6 bases, and 9 bases lay between the germline ends. There are 12 residues in the CDR3. CDR1 and CDR2 (germline): MDHEN, SYDVKM. CDR3 DNA sequence: TGTGCCAGAGGGAGCGGTAATTCACCCCTCCACTTT. Translating it yields CARGSGNSPLHF. The full variable domain, in which reference TRBV28 and TRBJ1-6 provide the parts outside the CDR3, is DVKVTQSSRYLVKRTGEKVFLECVQDMDHENMFWYRQDPGLGLRLIYFSYDVKMKEKGDIPEGYSVSREKKERFSLILESASTNQTSMYLCARGSGNSPLHFGNGTRLTVT.

The chain links TRBV19 to TRBJ1-1; tentatively, D is TRBD1 (6 bases). CDR1 is LNHDA, CDR2 SQIVND, per germline (reference sequence). The CDR3 is 14 amino acids. With 3 bases removed from V and 0 bases from J, the gap between germline ends came to 8 bases. CDR3 protein: CASSMDRLNTEAFF. Here the CDR3 DNA reads TGTGCCAGTAGTATGGACAGACTGAACACTGAAGCTTTCTTT.

The V gene is TRBV24-1, the J gene TRBJ2-3; D possibly corresponds to TRBD2 (5 bases). V was pared by 3 bases and J by 2 bases, with 14 bases between. CDR1 and CDR2 (germline): KGHDR, SFDVKD. The length of the CDR3 is 16 residues. CDR3 nucleotide sequence: TGTGCCACCAGTGATCCCGGACGGGGAGTCACAGATACGCAGTATTTT. It specifies CATSDPGRGVTDTQYF.

This chain uses TRBV6-5 with TRBJ1-2; 8 nucleotides agree with TRBD1. The germline V gene has CDR1 MNHEY and CDR2 SVGAGI. After removal of 2 bases from V and 5 bases from J, the junction contained 7 bases not matched to a gene. This CDR3 is built from 15 residues. The CDR3 spells CASSYGGQGYYGYTF. CDR3 nucleotides: TGTGCCAGCAGTTACGGCGGACAGGGATATTATGGCTACACCTTC.

This chain uses TRBV27 with TRBJ1-1; D gene uncertain. Per germline, CDR1 MNHEY and CDR2 SMNVEV (reference sequence). The V and J ends lost 6 bases and 1 base respectively, with 9 bases between them. The CDR3 extends over 13 amino acids. For the CDR3, the DNA is TGTGCCAGCAGGCTACAGTGGAACACTGAAGCTTTCTTT. This sequence encodes CASRLQWNTEAFF.

CDR3 residues: CASSRQGTGALRSGNTIYF. DNA of the CDR3: TGTGCCAGCAGCCGCCAAGGGACAGGGGCCCTACGCTCTGGAAACACCATATATTTT. This chain links TRBV3-1 (or the pseudogene TRBV3-2) with TRBJ1-3; 10 bases are shared with TRBD1. Losses at the gene ends were 4 bases for V and 0 bases for J; bases not matched to a gene: 12. CDR3 size: 19 residues. The germline gives CDR1 LGHDT, CDR2 YNNKEL (reference sequence).

The chain carries TRBV5-1 and TRBJ2-1, with TRBD2 identical over 13 bases. This CDR3 spans 16 amino acids. The V gene end was trimmed by 3 bases and the J gene end by 2 bases; junction bases not matched to a gene: 2. The germline V gene has CDR1 SGHRS and CDR2 YFSETQ. For the CDR3, the DNA is TGCGCCAGCAGCTCGGGACTAGCGGGGCCCTACAATGAGCAGTTCTTC. It encodes CASSSGLAGPYNEQFF. Together with reference TRBV5-1 and TRBJ2-1, the CDR3 gives the full variable domain: KAGVTQTPRYLIKTRGQQVTLSCSPISGHRSVSWYQQTPGQGLQFLFEYFSETQRNKGNFPGRFSGRQFSNSRSEMNVSTLELGDSALYLCASSSGLAGPYNEQFFGPGTRLTVL.

The chain links TRBV29-1 to TRBJ2-5, with 8 positions matching TRBD1. This CDR3 comprises 15 residues. In germline, CDR1 is SQVTM, CDR2 ANQGSEA. V shed 5 bases, J shed 1 base, and the junction held 9 bases outside the gene matches. The CDR3 DNA reads TGCAGCGTTCGTGGACAGGGCGGAATCCAAGAGACCCAGTACTTC. Its protein product is CSVRGQGGIQETQYF.

This clone was seen just once. The V call is TRBV28, the J call TRBJ2-7, with D maybe TRBD2 (6 bases). Trimming removed 7 bases at V and 1 base at J, with 11 bases between. This CDR3 contains 13 residues. CDR1 is MDHEN, CDR2 SYDVKM, per germline. The CDR3 loop reads CASILGGSYEQYF. The CDR3 DNA sequence: TGTGCCAGCATCCTCGGGGGATCCTACGAGCAGTACTTC. Full variable domain (rest looked up from reference TRBV28 and TRBJ2-7): DVKVTQSSRYLVKRTGEKVFLECVQDMDHENMFWYRQDPGLGLRLIYFSYDVKMKEKGDIPEGYSVSREKKERFSLILESASTNQTSMYLCASILGGSYEQYFGPGTRLTVT.

The chain has TRBV18 and TRBJ2-5; TRBD1 agrees at 11 bases. The length of the CDR3 is 15 residues. With 3 bases clipped from V and 5 bases from J, the junction kept 5 bases outside the gene matches. CDR1 KGHSH and CDR2 LQKENI come from the germline V gene. The CDR3 sequence is CASSPGQGAWETQYF. The CDR3 DNA follows: TGTGCCAGCTCACCCGGACAGGGGGCGTGGGAGACCCAGTACTTC.

The chain joins TRBV14 to TRBJ1-6, with no clear D. V shed 4 bases and J shed 8 bases, with 18 bases lying between them. Germline CDR1 reads SGHDN; CDR2 reads FVKESK. The CDR3 consists of 16 residues. CDR3 nucleotides: TGTGCCAGCAGCCGCGACCGGACCCGGACTGATTCACCCCTCCACTTT. Translated: CASSRDRTRTDSPLHF. Full variable domain (remainder filled in from reference TRBV14 and TRBJ1-6): EAGVTQFPSHSVIEKGQTVTLRCDPISGHDNLYWYRRVMGKEIKFLLHFVKESKQDESGMPNNRFLAERTGGTYSTLKVQPAELEDSGVYFCASSRDRTRTDSPLHFGNGTRLTVT.

The CDR3 DNA sequence: TGCGCCAGCAGCCGGGATAGCGGTCAAGAGACCCAGTACTTC. It codes for CASSRDSGQETQYF. This chain uses TRBV5-1 with TRBJ2-5; D may be TRBD2 (6 bases). Germline CDR1 SGHRS, CDR2 YFSETQ. The CDR3 spans 14 residues. V was cut by 4 bases and J by 2 bases, with 12 bases left in between.

The table lists this clone with a count of one. This sequence joins TRBV11-2 and TRBJ2-1; 15 nucleotides line up with TRBD2. Trimming removed 8 bases from V and 10 bases from J; junction bases left unmatched: 6. This CDR3 spans 14 amino acids. The germline V gene encodes CDR1 SGHAT and CDR2 FQNNGV. This CDR3 reads CASGRTSGRAEQFF. The CDR3 nucleotides read TGTGCCAGCGGGAGGACTAGCGGGAGGGCGGAGCAGTTCTTC.

This clone was observed once. This chain links TRBV11-2 with TRBJ2-2, with D possibly TRBD1 on 6 matching bases. The germline gives CDR1 SGHAT, CDR2 FQNNGV. Trimming removed 1 base from V and 1 base from J, with 13 bases in between. The CDR3 is 17 amino acids. The CDR3 DNA sequence: TGTGCCAGCAGCTTAGTCGTTCGACAGGTGAACACCGGGGAGCTGTTTTTT. Protein sequence: CASSLVVRQVNTGELFF.

The V gene is TRBV5-1, the J gene TRBJ1-2; no clear D gene. The CDR3 has 12 residues. Germline values: CDR1 SGHRS, CDR2 YFSETQ. V was shortened by 1 base and J by 7 bases, with 8 bases between the two germline ends. CDR3 sequence reads: CASSLNNLGYTF. CDR3 bases: TGCGCCAGCAGCTTGAACAATCTTGGCTACACCTTC.

The genes are TRBV4-1 and TRBJ1-2, with 7 bases identical to TRBD1. After removal of 1 base from V and 5 bases from J, the junction contained 7 bases not matched to a gene. CDR1 MGHRA and CDR2 YSYEKL come from the germline V gene. The CDR3 contains 15 residues. CDR3 in amino acids: CASSQGQGVGYGYTF. CDR3 DNA sequence: TGCGCCAGCAGCCAAGGACAGGGAGTCGGGTATGGCTACACCTTC.

The rearrangement joins TRBV19 to TRBJ2-2; 14 nucleotides agree with TRBD2. The CDR3 extends over 21 amino acids. V lost 5 bases, J lost 6 bases, and 20 bases stayed unmatched. Germline-derived CDR1 and CDR2 are LNHDA and SQIVND (reference sequence). CDR3 region: CASSFTKIGLAGGGGSGELFF. CDR3 in DNA: TGTGCCAGTAGTTTCACGAAGATCGGACTAGCGGGAGGAGGTGGGTCCGGGGAGCTGTTTTTT.

This clone was observed a single time. The V and J genes are TRBV3-1 (or the pseudogene TRBV3-2) and TRBJ2-7; TRBD2 aligns across 7 bases. CDR1 LGHDT and CDR2 YNNKEL come from the germline V gene (reference sequence). The CDR3 length is 16 residues. Trimming removed 3 bases from V and 6 bases from J; junction bases left unmatched: 14. Here the CDR3 reads CASSHGGAVAGSEQYF. The CDR3 DNA reads TGTGCCAGCAGCCATGGCGGAGCGGTAGCGGGCTCCGAGCAGTACTTC.

The chain recombines TRBV18 with TRBJ2-7, with 8 bases identical to TRBD1. The CDR3 has 15 amino acids. V lost 2 bases, J lost 0 bases, and 3 bases stayed unmatched. Germline V gene data show CDR1 as KGHSH and CDR2 as LQKENI. The CDR3 region has the DNA TGTGCCAGCTCACCAGGGACAGGCTACTCCTACGAGCAGTACTTC. Encoded protein: CASSPGTGYSYEQYF.

The rearrangement joins TRBV28 to TRBJ2-6, with 9 positions matching TRBD1. The V gene end was trimmed by 5 bases and the J gene end by 4 bases; junction bases not matched to a gene: 12. CDR1 MDHEN and CDR2 SYDVKM come from the germline V gene. This CDR3 spans 18 amino acids. CDR3: CASSPPPGQGSGANVLTF. DNA for the CDR3: TGTGCCAGCAGTCCACCTCCGGGACAGGGTTCGGGGGCCAACGTCCTGACTTTC.

The chain couples TRBV2 to TRBJ2-7; maybe TRBD2 (6 bases). V lost 9 bases and J 0 bases, leaving 12 bases between the germline ends. Germline CDR1 SNHLY, CDR2 FYNNEI. The CDR3 consists of 13 residues. CDR3 sequence reads: CARRDSSSYEQYF. CDR3 nucleotides: TGTGCCAGACGGGACTCAAGCTCCTACGAGCAGTACTTC.

The chain uses TRBV13 and TRBJ1-4, with D possibly TRBD1 on 6 matching bases. The CDR3 covers 14 residues. V was pared by 5 bases and J by 2 bases, with 9 bases between. Germline CDR1 is PRHDT and CDR2 is FYEKMQ (reference sequence). CDR3 nucleotides: TGTGCCAGCAGCCTCGGACAGACTAATGAAAAACTGTTTTTT. Translated: CASSLGQTNEKLFF.